This is a list of T cell receptor beta chains from one sample in a study of T cells in Graves' hyperthyroidism and ophthalmopathy. TCRdb redid the calling of the multiplex PCR reads with MiXCR, one entry per CDR3 protein. The sample holds some 500,000 distinct CDR3 sequences; 24% are singletons and the top ten take around 11%. Material for sequencing was blood. The receptor source for this set is a woman aged 30 to 39 with Graves' ophthalmopathy. The CDR3 runs from the conserved cysteine through the conserved F or W. The D gene is left open where the match is weak. A row's size may be missing; if present it is once, few, many or a size class.

TRBV7-2	TRBJ1-5	.	many	TGTGCCAGCAGCTTAGGCGGAGCTTGGAATCAGCCCCAGCATTTT	CASSLGGAWNQPQHF
TRBV6-5	TRBJ1-1	.	many	TGTGCCAGTTTTCAGGCCGCGAACACTGAAGCTTTCTTT	CASFQAANTEAFF
TRBV27	TRBJ2-2	.	.	TGTGCCAGCAGTTATCAGGGTAACGGGGAGCTGTTTTTT	CASSYQGNGELFF
TRBV11-2	TRBJ1-1	.	few	TGTGCCAGCAGCTTAGTTTTTGGAACTGAAGCTTTCTTT	CASSLVFGTEAFF
TRBV20-1	TRBJ2-7	.	.	TGCAGTGCCCACAGGGGGGGGCCCTACGAGCAGTACTTC	CSAHRGGPYEQYF
TRBV7-3	TRBJ1-2	.	.	TGTGCCAGCAGCCTACAGGAGGACATCCACTTC	CASSLQEDIHF
TRBV19	TRBJ2-1	.	many	TGTGCCAGTAGTATAGCTACGGACTCCAATGAGCAGTTCTTC	CASSIATDSNEQFF
TRBV7-9	TRBJ2-7	.	many	TGTGCCAGTGGAGGGGGCCTTACCTACGAGCAGTACTTC	CASGGGLTYEQYF
TRBV6-2/TRBV6-3	TRBJ1-1	TRBD1	many	TGTGCCAGCAGGAGAGACAGGGAGAACACTGAAGCTTTCTTT	CASRRDRENTEAFF
TRBV18	TRBJ2-7	TRBD1	.	TGTGCCAGCTCACTCGGACAGGGGCTCCTAGAGCAGTACTTC	CASSLGQGLLEQYF
TRBV12-3/TRBV12-4	TRBJ1-2	TRBD1	few	TGTGCCAGCAAAGGGACAGGGGGCAACTATGGCTACACCTTC	CASKGTGGNYGYTF
TRBV20-1	TRBJ2-7	TRBD2	few	TGCAGTGCTCTCTTTGTAACGGGGGGCTCCTACGAGCAGTACTTC	CSALFVTGGSYEQYF
TRBV10-3	TRBJ2-2	.	few	TGTGCCATCAGTGAGTGGGATAGCGGGAACACCGGGGAGCTGTTTTTT	CAISEWDSGNTGELFF
TRBV6-5	TRBJ2-7	TRBD2	once	TGTGCCAGCAGTTCTAGCGGGATCATCTACGAGCAGTACTTC	CASSSSGIIYEQYF
TRBV5-1	TRBJ2-2	TRBD1	many	TGCGCCAGCAGCTTCGGGACAGGGGTCACCGGGGAGCTGTTTTTT	CASSFGTGVTGELFF
TRBV7-3	TRBJ1-2	TRBD1	many	TGTGCCAGCAGCCAGCGGACAGGGGAGGGCTACACCTTC	CASSQRTGEGYTF
TRBV7-3	TRBJ1-1	TRBD1	.	TGTGCCAGCAGCTCGACAGGGAGTTCTGAAGCTTTCTTT	CASSSTGSSEAFF
TRBV6-1	TRBJ1-5	.	many	TGTGCCATCAGGGACGGTCAGCCCCAGCATTTT	CAIRDGQPQHF
TRBV15	TRBJ1-5	.	many	TGTGCCACCAGCAGAGATTGGCAGTCTAGCAATCAGCCCCAGCATTTT	CATSRDWQSSNQPQHF
TRBV18	TRBJ2-4	TRBD2	few	TGTGCCAGCTCACCACATGGAGCGGGGGCCAAAAACATTAAGTACTTC	CASSPHGAGAKNIKYF
TRBV4-1	TRBJ1-2	.	many	TGCGCCAGCAGCCAAGCGGTCCGGAGGGGGACTAACTATGGCTACACCTTC	CASSQAVRRGTNYGYTF
TRBV9	TRBJ2-7	.	.	TGTGCCAGCAGCGTAGATATTGGGACACCGTACGAGCAGTACTTC	CASSVDIGTPYEQYF
TRBV11-2	TRBJ2-2	TRBD2	.	TGTGCCAGCAGCTTAGTTCCAGCGGGGGGGAACGGGGAGCTGTTTTTT	CASSLVPAGGNGELFF
TRBV28	TRBJ2-7	TRBD2	.	TGTGCCAGCAGTTTAGGGGCTAGCGGGAGAAGCTACGAGCAGTACTTC	CASSLGASGRSYEQYF
TRBV6-1	TRBJ1-1	TRBD1	few	TGTGCCAGCAGGTCGGACAGGTTTAACACTGAAGCTTTCTTT	CASRSDRFNTEAFF
TRBV27	TRBJ2-7	TRBD2	many	TGTGCCAGCAGTTTATTGACTAGCGGCGACGAGCAGTACTTC	CASSLLTSGDEQYF
TRBV28	TRBJ1-2	TRBD1	.	TGTGCCAGCAGTTCCGCCCGGGACAGGAAATATGGCTACACCTTC	CASSSARDRKYGYTF
TRBV6-4	TRBJ2-7	TRBD2	many	TGTGCCAGCAGTGACCGACTAGCGGGAGGGTACGAGCAGTACTTC	CASSDRLAGGYEQYF
TRBV7-6	TRBJ1-2	TRBD1	many	TGTGCCAGCAGCTTAGGTCCGGGAGGACAGGCTGGCTACACCTTC	CASSLGPGGQAGYTF
TRBV28	TRBJ2-4	.	few	TGTGCCAGCAGTTTTTGGGGGGCCAAAAACATTCAGTACTTC	CASSFWGAKNIQYF
TRBV3-1	TRBJ1-3	.	.	TGTGCCAGCAGTCGGGACGGTGGAAACACCATATATTTT	CASSRDGGNTIYF
TRBV6-1	TRBJ1-5	.	many	TGTGCCAGCAACCCCCCCGGCCCCTTAATCAATCAGCCCCAGCATTTT	CASNPPGPLINQPQHF
TRBV10-3	TRBJ2-7	.	.	TGTGCCATCAGACTACCTAGCTCCTACGAGCAGTACTTC	CAIRLPSSYEQYF
TRBV6-1	TRBJ1-2	TRBD1	.	TGTGCCAGCAGTGAAGCCCCGGGACAGAGTTATGGCTACACCTTC	CASSEAPGQSYGYTF
TRBV4-1	TRBJ2-7	.	many	TGCGCCAGCAGCCAAGGCCCGGGACGTAAGGCCTACGAGCAGTACTTC	CASSQGPGRKAYEQYF
TRBV11-2	TRBJ1-1	TRBD1	many	TGTGCCAGCAGCCCACCGTATAGGGGGCGAACTGAAGCTTTCTTT	CASSPPYRGRTEAFF
TRBV12-3/TRBV12-4	TRBJ1-3	.	many	TGTGCCAGCAAAATTGGCAGCTTCTCTGGAAACACCATATATTTT	CASKIGSFSGNTIYF
TRBV19	TRBJ1-5	TRBD1	many	TGTGCCAGTAGTAGGATGGACAGGGATAGCAATCAGCCCCAGCATTTT	CASSRMDRDSNQPQHF
TRBV12-3/TRBV12-4	TRBJ2-5	TRBD1	.	TGTGCCAGCAGCCAGACAGGGGGTAGCGAGACCCAGTACTTC	CASSQTGGSETQYF
TRBV9	TRBJ1-1	.	once	TGTGCCAGCAGCGCCCCAGGGGACTCTGAAGCTTTCTTT	CASSAPGDSEAFF
TRBV10-3	TRBJ2-7	.	many	TGTGCCATCAGGGCCCCCCCGAGGGGGACGGAGTACTTC	CAIRAPPRGTEYF
TRBV2	TRBJ2-3	TRBD2	few	TGTGCCAGCACAAGAGCAGCGGGGGGCAGCACAGATACGCAGTATTTT	CASTRAAGGSTDTQYF
TRBV5-1	TRBJ1-1	TRBD1	.	TGCGCCAGCAGCCGGGGAGGACAGGGCACATTTGAGGCTTTCTTT	CASSRGGQGTFEAFF
TRBV3-1	TRBJ1-2	TRBD1	many	TGTGCCAGCACCACACAGGGGACTGACTATGGCTACACCTTC	CASTTQGTDYGYTF
TRBV2	TRBJ1-2	.	many	TGTGCCAGCAGGGACGACAACTATGGCTACACCTTC	CASRDDNYGYTF
TRBV29-1	TRBJ1-4	.	many	TGCAGCGTTTGGGGGGAGAATGAAAAACTGTTTTTT	CSVWGENEKLFF